One and the same sample provided the 23 T cell receptor beta chains below, sequenced in a study of blood T cells in healthy people across ages. Sample-barcoded 5' priming and a J-beta primer mix drove a second PCR of roughly 7 to 11 cycles. TCRdb re-analysed the 5' RACE reads in MiXCR, keeping a single row per CDR3 protein. This sample yields about 1.7 million distinct CDR3 sequences, of which roughly 30% are seen a single time; over 7% belongs to the top ten. The source material was blood. The receptors were gathered from a woman in her twenties or thirties in good health.

This clonotype occurred many times. The chain uses TRBV28 and TRBJ2-5; D possibly uses TRBD1 or TRBD2 (5 bases each). Germline-derived CDR1 and CDR2 are MDHEN and SYDVKM. Deletions cut 2 bases from V and 3 bases from J, with 13 bases between. This CDR3 has 15 amino acids. CDR3 sequence (DNA): TGTGCCAGCAGTTTACGAGGGGACGTAAAAGAGACCCAGTACTTC. Residues: CASSLRGDVKETQYF.

This clonotype has only a few counts. The chain links TRBV7-9 to TRBJ2-5; maybe TRBD2 (7 bases). V lost 5 bases to trimming and J lost 2 bases, with 15 bases between them. This CDR3 spans 15 amino acids. Germline CDR1 and CDR2: SEHNR and FQNEAQ (reference sequence). The CDR3 sequence: CASSPWGGPQETQYF. The CDR3 bases are TGTGCCAGCAGCCCTTGGGGGGGGCCGCAAGAGACCCAGTACTTC.

Details on this clonotype: A single base separates this from a much larger clone, so it may be a read error. V gene TRBV10-2 combines with J gene TRBJ2-7; maybe TRBD1 (5 bases). Between the trimmed V and J ends, which lost 6 bases and 2 bases, there was a span of 11 bases. The CDR3 contains 13 residues. The V gene's germline CDR1 is WSHSY and CDR2 SAAADI. The CDR3 protein is CASRVGRAYEQYF. In DNA, the CDR3 is TGCGCCAGCAGAGTGGGCAGGGCCTACGAGCAGTACTTC.

The sample holds a few counts of this clonotype. This rearrangement joins TRBV7-9 to TRBJ2-1; TRBD2 matches at 8 bases. J lost 8 bases, V lost 5 bases, and 11 bases had no gene match. Germline CDR1 and CDR2: SEHNR and FQNEAQ (reference sequence). The CDR3 is made up of 15 amino acids. CDR3 in DNA: TGTGCCAGCAGCCCTGAGAGAGCGGGAGCCCATGAGCAGTTCTTC. Residues: CASSPERAGAHEQFF. The variable domain in full, with the rest retrieved from reference TRBV7-9 and TRBJ2-1, is DTGVSQNPRHKITKRGQNVTFRCDPISEHNRLYWYRQTLGQGPEFLTYFQNEAQLEKSRLLSDRFSAERPKGSFSTLEIQRTEQGDSAMYLCASSPERAGAHEQFFGPGTRLTVL.

The table lists this clonotype with a few counts. The chain recombines TRBV5-1 with TRBJ2-2, with D unclear. From germline, CDR1 is SGHRS and CDR2 YFSETQ. Trimming removed 1 base from V and 5 bases from J, with 9 bases in between. CDR3 length: 14 residues. CDR3 DNA sequence: TGCGCCAGCAGCTTGACTACTTCTACCGGGGAGCTGTTTTTT. Protein product: CASSLTTSTGELFF.

CDR3 in DNA: TGCGCCAGCAGCTTCCCTCCCTCGACTAGTTCTAATTACAATGAGCAGTACTTC. It is translated as CASSFPPSTSSNYNEQYF. The chain couples TRBV5-1 to TRBJ2-4; perhaps TRBD2 as D (6 bases). Germline V gene sequence: CDR1 SGHRS, CDR2 YFSETQ. This CDR3 has 18 residues. V gave up 2 bases and J gave up 13 bases, with 31 bases separating them. The complete variable domain, with remaining parts taken from reference TRBV5-1 and TRBJ2-4, reads KAGVTQTPRYLIKTRGQQVTLSCSPISGHRSVSWYQQTPGQGLQFLFEYFSETQRNKGNFPGRFSGRQFSNSRSEMNVSTLELGDSALYLCASSFPPSTSSNYNEQYFGAGTRLSVL.

This chain uses TRBV7-2 with TRBJ2-3, with TRBD1 matching over 11 bases. V was clipped by 7 bases and J by 2 bases; unmatched bases: 8. This CDR3 spans 16 amino acids. CDR1 and CDR2 (germline): SGHTA, FQGNSA. This chain's CDR3 is CASIGQGAWNTDTQYF. Written as DNA, the CDR3 is TGTGCCAGCATAGGACAGGGGGCTTGGAACACAGATACGCAGTATTTT.

This sequence joins TRBV15 and TRBJ1-1, with 8 nucleotides matching TRBD1. The J segment lost 4 bases and the V segment lost 7 bases, leaving 5 bases of the junction unmatched. CDR3 length: 13 residues. CDR1 is LNHNV, CDR2 YYDKDF, per germline (reference sequence). CDR3 DNA sequence: TGTGCCACCAAACGCACAGGGGGCACTGAAGCTTTCTTT. It codes for CATKRTGGTEAFF.

The chain links TRBV11-2 to TRBJ1-1; a possible D gene is TRBD1 (6 bases). The CDR3 sequence is 15 residues long. V lost 3 bases and J lost 3, with 14 bases in between. Per germline, CDR1 SGHAT and CDR2 FQNNGV. DNA for the CDR3: TGTGCCAGCAGCTTTACAGGGTTGAGGGACACTGAAGCTTTCTTT. Protein: CASSFTGLRDTEAFF.

This clonotype was counted at least ten times. The rearrangement links TRBV29-1 to TRBJ2-1; 9 bases agree with TRBD2. The V segment lost 7 bases and the J segment 6 bases; nucleotides outside the gene matches: 7. The germline V gene has CDR1 SQVTM and CDR2 ANQGSEA. The CDR3 has 13 residues. For the CDR3, the DNA is TGCAGCGGAAGCGGGGGGTCCCCCAATGAGCAGTTCTTC. This sequence encodes CSGSGGSPNEQFF.

The table lists this clonotype with a count of one. This chain uses TRBV29-1 with TRBJ2-5; 10 positions agree with TRBD2. This CDR3 is built from 14 residues. Trimming took 4 bases from V and 11 from J; bases not matched to a gene: 13. Per germline, CDR1 SQVTM and CDR2 ANQGSEA. CDR3: CSVADFSGRYEQYF. The CDR3 coding sequence is TGCAGCGTTGCCGACTTTAGCGGGAGGTATGAGCAGTACTTC.

J is TRBJ2-7 and V is TRBV18; 11 nucleotides agree with TRBD2. Unmatched junction bases numbered 8, after V lost 2 bases and J lost 5 bases. Germline V CDR1 and CDR2: KGHSH, LQKENI. The CDR3 loop spans 16 amino acids. The CDR3 loop is CASSPVRTSGYNEQYF. CDR3 bases: TGTGCCAGCTCACCAGTAAGGACTAGCGGGTACAACGAGCAGTACTTC. Full variable domain (remainder filled in from reference TRBV18 and TRBJ2-7): NAGVMQNPRHLVRRRGQEARLRCSPMKGHSHVYWYRQLPEEGLKFMVYLQKENIIDESGMPKERFSAEFPKEGPSILRIQQVVRGDSAAYFCASSPVRTSGYNEQYFGPGTRLTVT.

The J gene is TRBJ2-1, the V gene TRBV7-2; D is possibly TRBD1 (5 bases). V lost 2 bases and J lost 8, with 13 bases in between. This CDR3 is built from 14 residues. The V gene's germline CDR1 is SGHTA and CDR2 FQGNSA. The chain's CDR3 is CASSLSRQFDEQFF. CDR3 bases: TGTGCCAGCAGCTTAAGCCGACAGTTCGATGAGCAGTTCTTC. Full variable domain (remainder filled in from reference TRBV7-2 and TRBJ2-1): GAGVSQSPSNKVTEKGKDVELRCDPISGHTALYWYRQSLGQGLEFLIYFQGNSAPDKSGLPSDRFSAERTGGSVSTLTIQRTQQEDSAVYLCASSLSRQFDEQFFGPGTRLTVL.

The V and J genes are TRBV27 and TRBJ1-5; TRBD1 aligns across 9 bases. The V gene end was trimmed by 5 bases and the J gene end by 7 bases; junction bases not matched to a gene: 6. The germline V gene has CDR1 MNHEY and CDR2 SMNVEV (reference sequence). The CDR3 length is 14 residues. The CDR3 sequence is CASSPGTGQQPQHF. In DNA form, the CDR3 reads TGTGCCAGCAGTCCTGGGACAGGGCAACAGCCCCAGCATTTT.

The rearrangement joins TRBV7-2 to TRBJ2-1, with TRBD2 identical over 10 bases. The germline V gene has CDR1 SGHTA and CDR2 FQGNSA. The V gene end was trimmed by 2 bases and the J gene end by 8 bases; junction bases not matched to a gene: 18. CDR3 size: 19 residues. CDR3 DNA: TGTGCCAGCAGCTTACAGGCTAGCGGGGGTGGGGTGGGGATGGATGAGCAGTTCTTC. It translates to CASSLQASGGGVGMDEQFF.

This chain connects TRBV12-5 to TRBJ1-6; D gene ambiguous. This CDR3 comprises 12 residues. The ends were cut back, 8 bases at V and 5 bases at J, with 7 bases in the middle. CDR1 and CDR2 (germline): LGHNT, FRNRAP. Here the CDR3 reads CASREDNSPLHF. DNA for the CDR3: TGTGCTAGTCGCGAAGATAATTCACCCCTCCACTTT.

The CDR3 DNA reads as TGTGCCAGCACCCCGGCCGCTGGACCAGGGGAGACCCAGTACTTC. Amino acid sequence: CASTPAAGPGETQYF. The chain is built from TRBV6-1 and TRBJ2-5; D may be TRBD1 (5 bases). This CDR3 region has 15 residues. Trimming cost V 7 bases and J 5 bases, with 20 bases left between them. The germline V gene encodes CDR1 MNHNS and CDR2 SASEGT.

The chain couples TRBV2 to TRBJ1-5; maybe TRBD1 (5 bases). The CDR3 is 14 amino acids. V lost 6 bases and J lost 7, with 16 bases in between. The germline gives CDR1 SNHLY, CDR2 FYNNEI. The CDR3 nucleotides are TGTGCCAGCAGCGGTACTCAGGGTATACAGCCCCAGCATTTT. Translating it yields CASSGTQGIQPQHF.

This clonotype was seen a handful of times. This chain joins TRBV24-1 and TRBJ2-6; D gene uncertain. Between the trimmed V and J ends, which lost 6 bases and 0 bases, there was a span of 5 bases. The CDR3 has 14 residues. The germline gives CDR1 KGHDR, CDR2 SFDVKD. The CDR3 region has the DNA TGTGCCACCAGTTACAGCTCTGGGGCCAACGTCCTGACTTTC. This encodes CATSYSSGANVLTF.

V gene TRBV28 combines with J gene TRBJ1-5, with D perhaps TRBD1 (6 bases). The CDR3 is made up of 15 amino acids. Per the germline V gene, CDR1 is MDHEN and CDR2 is SYDVKM. V lost 8 bases and J lost 7, with 21 bases in between. The DNA of the CDR3 is TGTGCCAGCGGGGGCGAGCGTCTAGCGAGGCAGCCCCAGCATTTT. Translated, it gives CASGGERLARQPQHF. Full variable domain (remainder filled in from reference TRBV28 and TRBJ1-5): DVKVTQSSRYLVKRTGEKVFLECVQDMDHENMFWYRQDPGLGLRLIYFSYDVKMKEKGDIPEGYSVSREKKERFSLILESASTNQTSMYLCASGGERLARQPQHFGDGTRLSIL.

This clonotype was seen ten or more times. The chain combines TRBV7-3 with TRBJ2-1; weak D call: TRBD1 (6 bases). The CDR3 runs 13 residues. Trimming shortened V by 4 bases and J by 10 bases, and 14 bases separated the two germline ends. The germline CDR1 and CDR2 sequences are SGHTA and FQGTGA. The CDR3 loop reads CASSSPGVREQFF. DNA for the CDR3: TGTGCCAGCAGCTCCCCAGGGGTTAGGGAGCAGTTCTTC. The whole variable domain, remainder taken from reference TRBV7-3 and TRBJ2-1, is GAGVSQTPSNKVTEKGKYVELRCDPISGHTALYWYRQSLGQGPEFLIYFQGTGAADDSGLPNDRFFAVRPEGSVSTLKIQRTERGDSAVYLCASSSPGVREQFFGPGTRLTVL.

The chain combines TRBV28 with TRBJ1-5, with 8 bases that match TRBD1. The CDR3 contains 15 residues. Germline loops: CDR1 MDHEN, CDR2 SYDVKM. The V and J ends lost 4 bases and 4 bases, in that order; junction bases with no gene match: 6. The CDR3 spells CASSSPGQANQPQHF. CDR3 nucleotide sequence: TGTGCCAGCAGTTCTCCGGGACAGGCGAATCAGCCCCAGCATTTT. Using reference TRBV28 and TRBJ1-5 for the parts outside the CDR3, the full variable domain is DVKVTQSSRYLVKRTGEKVFLECVQDMDHENMFWYRQDPGLGLRLIYFSYDVKMKEKGDIPEGYSVSREKKERFSLILESASTNQTSMYLCASSSPGQANQPQHFGDGTRLSIL.

The V call is TRBV6-6, the J call TRBJ2-5, with D possibly TRBD1 on 7 matching bases. The J call is in doubt because the DNA end fits TRBJ2-1 better. This CDR3 contains 15 residues. The germline V gene has CDR1 MNHNY and CDR2 SVGAGI (reference sequence). Written as DNA, the CDR3 is TGTGCCAGCAGTTACCCAGGGGGGTACCAAGAGACCCAGTTCTTC. Amino acids: CASSYPGGYQETQFF.